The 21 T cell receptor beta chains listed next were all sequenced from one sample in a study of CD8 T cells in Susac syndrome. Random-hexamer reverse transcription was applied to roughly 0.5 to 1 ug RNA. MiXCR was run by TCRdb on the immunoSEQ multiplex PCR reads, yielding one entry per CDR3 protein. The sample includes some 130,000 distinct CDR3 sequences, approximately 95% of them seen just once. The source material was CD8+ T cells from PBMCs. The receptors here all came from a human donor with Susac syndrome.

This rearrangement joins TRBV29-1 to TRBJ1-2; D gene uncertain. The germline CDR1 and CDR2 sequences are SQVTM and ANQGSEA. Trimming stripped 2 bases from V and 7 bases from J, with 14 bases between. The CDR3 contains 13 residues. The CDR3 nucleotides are TGCAGCGTTGAACAGGCGTTGGTGGGTGGCTACACCTTC. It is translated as CSVEQALVGGYTF. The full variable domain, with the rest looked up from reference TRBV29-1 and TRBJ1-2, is SAVISQKPSRDICQRGTSLTIQCQVDSQVTMMFWYRQQPGQSLTLIATANQGSEATYESGFVIDKFPISRPNLTFSTLTVSNMSPEDSSIYLCSVEQALVGGYTFGSGTRLTVV.

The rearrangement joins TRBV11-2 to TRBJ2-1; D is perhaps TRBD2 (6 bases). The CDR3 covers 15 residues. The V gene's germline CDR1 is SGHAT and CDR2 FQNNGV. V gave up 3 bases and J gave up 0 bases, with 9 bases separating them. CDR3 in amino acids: CASSLDYLSYNEQFF. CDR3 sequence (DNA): TGTGCCAGCAGCTTGGACTACCTCTCCTACAATGAGCAGTTCTTC.

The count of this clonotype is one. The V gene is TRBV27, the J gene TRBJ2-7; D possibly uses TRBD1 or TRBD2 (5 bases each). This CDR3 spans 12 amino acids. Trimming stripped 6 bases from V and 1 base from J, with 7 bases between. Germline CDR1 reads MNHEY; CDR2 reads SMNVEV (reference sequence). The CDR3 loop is CASSGASYEQYF. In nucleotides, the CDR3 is TGTGCCAGCAGCGGGGCTTCCTACGAGCAGTACTTC.

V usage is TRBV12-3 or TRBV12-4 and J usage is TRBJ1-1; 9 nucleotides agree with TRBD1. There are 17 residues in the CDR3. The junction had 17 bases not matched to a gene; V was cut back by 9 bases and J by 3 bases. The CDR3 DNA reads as TGTGCCAGTCTGAACAGGGGGCGAATAATTTTGGACACTGAAGCTTTCTTT. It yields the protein CASLNRGRIILDTEAFF.

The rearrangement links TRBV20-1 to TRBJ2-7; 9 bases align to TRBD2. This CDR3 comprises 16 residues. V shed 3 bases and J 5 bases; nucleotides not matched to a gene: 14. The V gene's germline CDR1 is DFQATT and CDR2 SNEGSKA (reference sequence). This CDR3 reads CSASYGGRAIGDEQYF. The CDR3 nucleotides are TGCAGTGCTAGTTACGGCGGGAGGGCCATTGGTGACGAGCAGTACTTC.

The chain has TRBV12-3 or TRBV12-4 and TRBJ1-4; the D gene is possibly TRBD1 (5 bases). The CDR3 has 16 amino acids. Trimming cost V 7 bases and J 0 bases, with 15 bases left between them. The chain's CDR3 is CASTALGLATNEKLFF. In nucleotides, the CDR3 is TGTGCCAGCACTGCCCTGGGACTTGCAACTAATGAAAAACTGTTTTTT.

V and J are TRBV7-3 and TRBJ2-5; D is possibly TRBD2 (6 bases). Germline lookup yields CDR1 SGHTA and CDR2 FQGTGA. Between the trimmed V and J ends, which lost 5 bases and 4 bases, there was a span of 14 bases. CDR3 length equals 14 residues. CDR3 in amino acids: CASSPTSTTETQYF. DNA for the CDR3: TGTGCCAGCAGCCCCACTAGCACGACAGAGACCCAGTACTTC.

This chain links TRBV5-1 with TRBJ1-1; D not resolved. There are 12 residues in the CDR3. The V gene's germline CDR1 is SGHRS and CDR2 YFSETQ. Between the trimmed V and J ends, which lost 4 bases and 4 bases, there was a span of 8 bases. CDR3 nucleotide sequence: TGCGCCAGCAGCGAGAAGAGCACTGAAGCTTTCTTT. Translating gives CASSEKSTEAFF.

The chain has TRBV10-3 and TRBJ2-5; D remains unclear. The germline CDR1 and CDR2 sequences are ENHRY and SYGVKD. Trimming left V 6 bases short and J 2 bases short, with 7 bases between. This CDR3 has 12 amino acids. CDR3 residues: CAISFKQETQYF. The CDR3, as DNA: TGTGCCATCAGCTTTAAACAAGAGACCCAGTACTTC.

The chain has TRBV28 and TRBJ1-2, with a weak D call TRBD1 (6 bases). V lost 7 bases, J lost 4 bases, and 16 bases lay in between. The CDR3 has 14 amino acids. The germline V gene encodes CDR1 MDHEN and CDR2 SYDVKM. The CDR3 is CASTSPDRLYGYTF. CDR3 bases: TGTGCCAGCACCTCCCCGGACAGACTCTATGGCTACACCTTC.

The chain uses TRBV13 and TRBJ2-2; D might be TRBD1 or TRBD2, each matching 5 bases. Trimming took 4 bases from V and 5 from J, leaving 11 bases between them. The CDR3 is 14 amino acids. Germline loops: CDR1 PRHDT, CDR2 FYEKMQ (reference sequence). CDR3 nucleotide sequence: TGTGCCAGCAGCTCCGGGACCTATACCGGGGAGCTGTTTTTT. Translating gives CASSSGTYTGELFF.

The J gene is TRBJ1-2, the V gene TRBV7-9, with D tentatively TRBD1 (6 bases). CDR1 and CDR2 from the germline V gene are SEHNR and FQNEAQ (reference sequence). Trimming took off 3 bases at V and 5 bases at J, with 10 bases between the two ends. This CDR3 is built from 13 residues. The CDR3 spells CASSLGGPYGYTF. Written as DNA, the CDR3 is TGTGCCAGCAGCTTGGGGGGGCCGTATGGCTACACCTTC.

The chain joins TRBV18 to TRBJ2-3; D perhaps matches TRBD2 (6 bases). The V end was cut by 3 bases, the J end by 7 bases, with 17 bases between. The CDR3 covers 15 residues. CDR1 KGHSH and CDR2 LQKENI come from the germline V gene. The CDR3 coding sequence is TGTGCCAGCTCACCCCTGGAGGGGTTGCGAAATACGCAGTATTTT. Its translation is CASSPLEGLRNTQYF. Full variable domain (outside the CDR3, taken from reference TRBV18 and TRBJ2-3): NAGVMQNPRHLVRRRGQEARLRCSPMKGHSHVYWYRQLPEEGLKFMVYLQKENIIDESGMPKERFSAEFPKEGPSILRIQQVVRGDSAAYFCASSPLEGLRNTQYFGPGTRLTVL.

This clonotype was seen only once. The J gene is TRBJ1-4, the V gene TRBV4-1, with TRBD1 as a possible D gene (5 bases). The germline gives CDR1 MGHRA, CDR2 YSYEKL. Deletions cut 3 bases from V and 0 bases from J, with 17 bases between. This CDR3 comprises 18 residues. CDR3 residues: CASSQTALGVATNEKLFF. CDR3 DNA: TGCGCCAGCAGCCAGACAGCTCTCGGCGTGGCAACTAATGAAAAACTGTTTTTT.

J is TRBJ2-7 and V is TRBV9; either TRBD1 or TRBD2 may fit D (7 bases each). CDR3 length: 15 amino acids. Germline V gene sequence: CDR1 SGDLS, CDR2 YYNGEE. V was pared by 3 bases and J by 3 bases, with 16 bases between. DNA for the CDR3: TGTGCCAGCAGCGCTCCGACAGGGACTAACTACGAGCAGTACTTC. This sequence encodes CASSAPTGTNYEQYF. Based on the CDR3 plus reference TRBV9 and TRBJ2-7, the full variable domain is DSGVTQTPKHLITATGQRVTLRCSPRSGDLSVYWYQQSLDQGLQFLIQYYNGEERAKGNILERFSAQQFPDLHSELNLSSLELGDSALYFCASSAPTGTNYEQYFGPGTRLTVT.

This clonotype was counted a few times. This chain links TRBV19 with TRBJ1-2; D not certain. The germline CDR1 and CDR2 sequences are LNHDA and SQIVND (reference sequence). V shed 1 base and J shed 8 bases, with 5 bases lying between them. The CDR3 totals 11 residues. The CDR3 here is CASSIGVGYTF. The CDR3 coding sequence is TGTGCCAGTAGTATAGGCGTCGGCTACACCTTC.

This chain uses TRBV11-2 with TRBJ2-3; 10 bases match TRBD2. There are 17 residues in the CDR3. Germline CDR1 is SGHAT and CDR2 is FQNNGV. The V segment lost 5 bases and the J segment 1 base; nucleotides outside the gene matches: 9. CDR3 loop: CASSEELAGSRTDTQYF. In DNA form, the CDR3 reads TGTGCCAGCAGCGAAGAACTAGCGGGGTCTCGCACAGATACGCAGTATTTT.

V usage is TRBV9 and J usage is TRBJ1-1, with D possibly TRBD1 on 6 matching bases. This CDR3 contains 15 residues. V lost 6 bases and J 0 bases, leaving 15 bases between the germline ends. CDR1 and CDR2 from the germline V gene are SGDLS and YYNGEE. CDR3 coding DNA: TGTGCCAGCACCCGAGGGGGAACCATGAACACTGAAGCTTTCTTT. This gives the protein CASTRGGTMNTEAFF. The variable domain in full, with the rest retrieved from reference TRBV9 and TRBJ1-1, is DSGVTQTPKHLITATGQRVTLRCSPRSGDLSVYWYQQSLDQGLQFLIQYYNGEERAKGNILERFSAQQFPDLHSELNLSSLELGDSALYFCASTRGGTMNTEAFFGQGTRLTVV.

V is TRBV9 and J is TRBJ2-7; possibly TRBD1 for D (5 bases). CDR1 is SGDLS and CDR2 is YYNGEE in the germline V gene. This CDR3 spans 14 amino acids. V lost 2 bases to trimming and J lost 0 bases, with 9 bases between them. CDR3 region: CASSVNRNSYEQYF. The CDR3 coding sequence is TGTGCCAGCAGCGTGAACAGGAACTCCTACGAGCAGTACTTC.

DNA for the CDR3: TGCAGCGTTGACGGACTAGCGGGGACAGATACGCAGTATTTT. Its protein is CSVDGLAGTDTQYF. V gene TRBV29-1 combines with J gene TRBJ2-3; 12 nucleotides line up with TRBD2. The V and J ends lost 3 bases and 3 bases, in that order; junction bases with no gene match: 1. The germline V gene has CDR1 SQVTM and CDR2 ANQGSEA. This CDR3 region has 14 residues.

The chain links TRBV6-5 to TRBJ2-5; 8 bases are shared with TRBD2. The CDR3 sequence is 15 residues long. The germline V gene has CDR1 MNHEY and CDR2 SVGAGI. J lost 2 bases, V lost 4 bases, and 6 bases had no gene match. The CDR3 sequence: CASSSSSGSQETQYF. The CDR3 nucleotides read TGTGCCAGCAGTTCTTCTAGCGGGTCTCAAGAGACCCAGTACTTC.